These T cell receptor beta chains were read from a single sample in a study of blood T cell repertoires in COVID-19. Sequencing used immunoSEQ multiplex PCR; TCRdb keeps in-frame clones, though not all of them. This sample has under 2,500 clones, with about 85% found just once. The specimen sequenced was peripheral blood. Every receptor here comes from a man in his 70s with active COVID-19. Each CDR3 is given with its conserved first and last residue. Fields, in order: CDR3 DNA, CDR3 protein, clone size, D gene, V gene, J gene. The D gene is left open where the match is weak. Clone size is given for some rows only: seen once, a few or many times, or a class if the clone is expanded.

cdr3_nt: TGTGCCAGCACTCTTCGGAGGCCTACAGATACGCAGTATTTT
cdr3_aa: CASTLRRPTDTQYF
clone_size: .
d_call: .
v_call: TRBV6-5
j_call: TRBJ2-3

cdr3_nt: TGTGCCAGCAGCCAGGAGAGACTAGCGGGGAGGAATGAGCAGTTCTTC
cdr3_aa: CASSQERLAGRNEQFF
clone_size: .
d_call: TRBD2
v_call: TRBV3-1/TRBV3-2
j_call: TRBJ2-1

cdr3_nt: TGTGCCAGCACCTTTGGGGGGGGACTAGCTCAGAACACCGGGGAGCTGTTTTTT
cdr3_aa: CASTFGGGLAQNTGELFF
clone_size: .
d_call: TRBD2
v_call: TRBV5-4
j_call: TRBJ2-2

cdr3_nt: TGTGCCAGCAGCCAAGATCCGGGGTATAATGAAAAACTGTTTTTT
cdr3_aa: CASSQDPGYNEKLFF
clone_size: .
d_call: .
v_call: TRBV3-1/TRBV3-2
j_call: TRBJ1-4

cdr3_nt: TGTGCCAGCTCCCAGGCAACTAATGAAAAACTGTTTTTT
cdr3_aa: CASSQATNEKLFF
clone_size: once
d_call: .
v_call: TRBV18
j_call: TRBJ1-4

cdr3_nt: TGTGCCAGTAGTCGGCCGGACAGGGTGGGAAACACCATATATTTT
cdr3_aa: CASSRPDRVGNTIYF
clone_size: .
d_call: TRBD1
v_call: TRBV19
j_call: TRBJ1-3

cdr3_nt: TGTGCCACCAGCAGAATTACGGAAGGGGGAGCTTTCTTT
cdr3_aa: CATSRITEGGAFF
clone_size: once
d_call: .
v_call: TRBV15
j_call: TRBJ1-1

cdr3_nt: TGTGCCAGCAGGCAACAGACAGGCCGCTATGGCTACACCTTC
cdr3_aa: CASRQQTGRYGYTF
clone_size: .
d_call: .
v_call: TRBV2
j_call: TRBJ1-2

cdr3_nt: TGTGCCAGCAGCTCAACGACAGGGTCGGGGGAGCAGTACTTC
cdr3_aa: CASSSTTGSGEQYF
clone_size: .
d_call: TRBD1
v_call: TRBV7-9
j_call: TRBJ2-7

cdr3_nt: TGTGCCAGCTCACCTGGGGGGACCGGTGGCTACACCTTC
cdr3_aa: CASSPGGTGGYTF
clone_size: .
d_call: .
v_call: TRBV18
j_call: TRBJ1-2

cdr3_nt: TGTGCCAGCAGGGACCGGGGGGCCGCCGACGAGCAGTACTTC
cdr3_aa: CASRDRGAADEQYF
clone_size: .
d_call: .
v_call: TRBV27
j_call: TRBJ2-7

cdr3_nt: TGTGCCACCTTCTGGGCTCACGAGGGCTACACCTTC
cdr3_aa: CATFWAHEGYTF
clone_size: .
d_call: .
v_call: TRBV12-3/TRBV12-4
j_call: TRBJ1-2

cdr3_nt: TGTGCCAGCAGCCCGGACAGGGAGCAGCCCCAGCATTTT
cdr3_aa: CASSPDREQPQHF
clone_size: .
d_call: TRBD1
v_call: TRBV7-8
j_call: TRBJ1-5

cdr3_nt: TGTGCCAGCAGCAAAAGTCAAGCGCGAAGGGGCCCTTATAATTCACCCCTCCACTTT
cdr3_aa: CASSKSQARRGPYNSPLHF
clone_size: large
d_call: .
v_call: TRBV21-1
j_call: TRBJ1-6

cdr3_nt: TGTGCCAGCAGTGTCTTGCGGCAGGGGCCCCAGCATTTT
cdr3_aa: CASSVLRQGPQHF
clone_size: .
d_call: .
v_call: TRBV27
j_call: TRBJ1-5

cdr3_nt: TGTGCCAGCAGCCAAGAGGAGATAGCGGGTGATTACGAGCAGTACTTC
cdr3_aa: CASSQEEIAGDYEQYF
clone_size: .
d_call: TRBD2
v_call: TRBV4-2
j_call: TRBJ2-7

cdr3_nt: TGTGCCAGCACCCTAGGGGGGACAGCCTACGAGCAGTACTTC
cdr3_aa: CASTLGGTAYEQYF
clone_size: .
d_call: .
v_call: TRBV7-2
j_call: TRBJ2-7

cdr3_nt: TGCGCCAGCAGCAGGGGACTAGCGGGTGGCACAGATACGCAGTATTTT
cdr3_aa: CASSRGLAGGTDTQYF
clone_size: .
d_call: TRBD2
v_call: TRBV5-1
j_call: TRBJ2-3